This T cell receptor beta chain was recorded in a study of blood T cell repertoires in COVID-19. This CDR3 is 11 amino acids long. CDR1 is SGHRS and CDR2 is YFSETQ in the germline V gene. Trimming pared 0 bases from V and 6 bases from J, leaving 4 bases between. The repertoire was sequenced with immunoSEQ multiplex PCR; TCRdb's copy has only in-frame clones and lacks some. Found here are tens of thousands of clones, about 88% of them singletons; the top ten hold about 15%. The TCR sequence derives from a man aged 70-80 years with active COVID-19. Sequenced input: peripheral blood. The chain links TRBV5-1 to TRBJ2-7; D remains unclear. The CDR3 nucleotides read TGCGCCAGCAGCTTGGACGGCGAGCAGTACTTC. Protein product: CASSLDGEQYF.